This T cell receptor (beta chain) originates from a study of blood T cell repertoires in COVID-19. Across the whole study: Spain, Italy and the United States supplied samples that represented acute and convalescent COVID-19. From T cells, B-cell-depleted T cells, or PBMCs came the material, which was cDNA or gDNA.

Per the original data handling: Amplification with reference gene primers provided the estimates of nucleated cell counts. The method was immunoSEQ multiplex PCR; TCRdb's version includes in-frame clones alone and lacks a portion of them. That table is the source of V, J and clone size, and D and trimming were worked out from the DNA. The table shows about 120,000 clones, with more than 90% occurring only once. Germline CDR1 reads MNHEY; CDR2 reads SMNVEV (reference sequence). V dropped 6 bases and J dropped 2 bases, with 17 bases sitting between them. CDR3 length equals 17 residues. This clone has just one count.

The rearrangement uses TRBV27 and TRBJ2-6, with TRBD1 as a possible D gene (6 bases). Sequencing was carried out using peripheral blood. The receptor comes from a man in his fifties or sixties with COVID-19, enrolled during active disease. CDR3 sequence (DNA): TGTGCCAGCAGCCCGGAACAGGGATCCCCTGGGGCCAACGTCCTGACTTTC. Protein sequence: CASSPEQGSPGANVLTF.